This entry describes one T cell receptor (beta chain). A TCRbeta library incorporating unique molecular identifiers was prepared. TCRdb re-derived calls from the PCR reads in MiXCR, one entry per CDR3 protein. In the table there are about 400,000 distinct CDR3 sequences, around 21% of which are singletons. The source of the sample is a study of T-cell reconstitution after alpha-beta-depleted transplantation in children. This CDR3 has 14 amino acids. Germline assignment: CDR1 MNHNS and CDR2 SASEGT. With 2 bases removed from V and 1 base from J, the gap between germline ends came to 7 bases. The rearrangement joins TRBV6-1 to TRBJ2-3; D remains unclear. The material sequenced was PBMCs from the stem cell graft donor, taken from the stem cell graft. The origin of this receptor is a human donor who donated a stem cell graft to a child with acute myeloid leukemia. CDR3 nucleotides: TGTGCCAGCAGTGAATTACCCCGCACAGATACGCAGTATTTT. It encodes CASSELPRTDTQYF.